These 10 T cell receptor beta chains originate from one sample sequenced in a study of control samples from healthy donors and cancer patients. The table came from immunoSEQ multiplex PCR; TCRdb's copy has only in-frame clones and leaves some out. The sample data list under 200,000 clones. Input material: blood. Receptors originate from a woman in her twenties or thirties in good health.

DNA of the CDR3: TGTGCCAGCAGTCGATATACAGGGATCAACTCTGGGGCCAACGTCCTGACTTTC. Translation: CASSRYTGINSGANVLTF. This chain connects TRBV6-6 to TRBJ2-6; maybe TRBD1 (6 bases). CDR3 size: 18 residues. Germline CDR1 reads MNHNY; CDR2 reads SVGAGI (reference sequence). Trimming took 5 bases from V and 0 from J, leaving 17 bases between them.

The rearrangement joins TRBV19 to TRBJ1-1; D is perhaps TRBD1 (5 bases). The CDR3 totals 14 residues. Germline V gives CDR1 LNHDA, CDR2 SQIVND (reference sequence). V was shortened by 4 bases and J by 7 bases, with 16 bases between the two germline ends. CDR3 nucleotide sequence: TGTGCCAGTAGTAGGGCCGGGACCCGATTTGAAGCTTTCTTT. Protein sequence: CASSRAGTRFEAFF.

The genes are TRBV28 and TRBJ1-2; D is unresolved. V lost 8 bases, J lost 0 bases, and 7 bases lay in between. Germline loops: CDR1 MDHEN, CDR2 SYDVKM. This CDR3 is built from 12 residues. The CDR3 DNA reads as TGTGCCAGCGGGTTGACTAACTATGGCTACACCTTC. Its translation: CASGLTNYGYTF.

The V gene is TRBV6-5, the J gene TRBJ1-1; D possibly corresponds to TRBD1 (6 bases). From germline, CDR1 is MNHEY and CDR2 SVGAGI. The CDR3 runs 14 residues. Trimming shortened V by 7 bases and J by 5 bases, and 17 bases separated the two germline ends. CDR3 nucleotides: TGTGCCAGCATCCTAAGAGGGGGATGGACTGAAGCTTTCTTT. It translates to CASILRGGWTEAFF.

V is TRBV2 and J is TRBJ1-6; 7 nucleotides agree with TRBD1. The ends lost 6 bases at V and 9 bases at J; junction bases unmatched: 8. This CDR3 contains 14 residues. The V gene's germline CDR1 is SNHLY and CDR2 FYNNEI. CDR3: CASRGDSTLSPLHF. As DNA, the CDR3 is TGTGCCAGCAGGGGGGACAGCACGCTTTCACCCCTCCACTTT.

The genes are TRBV7-2 and TRBJ1-4; 8 bases map to TRBD1. The CDR3 runs 15 residues. CDR1 is SGHTA and CDR2 is FQGNSA in the germline V gene. The J segment lost 2 bases and the V segment lost 5 bases, leaving 4 bases of the junction unmatched. The DNA for the CDR3 is TGTGCCAGCAGCAAGACAGGGGCTACTAATGAAAAACTGTTTTTT. This translates into CASSKTGATNEKLFF.

The V call is TRBV10-2, the J call TRBJ1-2, with D possibly matching TRBD1 (5 bases). V lost 3 bases and J 8 bases, leaving 13 bases between the germline ends. The CDR3 consists of 13 residues. Germline-derived CDR1 and CDR2 are WSHSY and SAAADI. The CDR3 is CASSDPGVEGYTF. The DNA of the CDR3 is TGCGCCAGCAGTGATCCGGGGGTTGAGGGCTACACCTTC.

The chain joins TRBV3-1 (or the pseudogene TRBV3-2) to TRBJ1-4; possibly TRBD1 for D (5 bases). The CDR3 sequence is 16 residues long. Germline CDR1 LGHDT, CDR2 YNNKEL (reference sequence). Between the trimmed V and J ends, which lost 1 base and 5 bases, there was a span of 14 bases. CDR3 protein: CASSQVGTVKNEKLFF. The CDR3 DNA reads as TGTGCCAGCAGCCAAGTGGGGACCGTGAAGAATGAAAAACTGTTTTTT.

The gene calls are TRBV5-6 and TRBJ1-3, with TRBD1 identical over 8 bases. The V gene end was trimmed by 4 bases and the J gene end by 5 bases; junction bases not matched to a gene: 5. This CDR3 spans 14 amino acids. The germline V gene has CDR1 SGHDT and CDR2 YYEEEE. CDR3 sequence reads: CASSRQGARNTIYF. The DNA of the CDR3 is TGTGCCAGCAGCCGTCAGGGGGCTCGAAACACCATATATTTT. The full variable domain, completed using reference TRBV5-6 and TRBJ1-3, is DAGVTQSPTHLIKTRGQQVTLRCSPKSGHDTVSWYQQALGQGPQFIFQYYEEEERQRGNFPDRFSGHQFPNYSSELNVNALLLGDSALYLCASSRQGARNTIYFGEGSWLTVV.

The rearrangement uses TRBV18 and TRBJ1-4; D possibly corresponds to TRBD1 (6 bases). V was pared by 1 base and J by 0 bases, with 12 bases between. The CDR3 contains 17 residues. CDR1 KGHSH and CDR2 LQKENI come from the germline V gene. CDR3 residues: CASSPQGVVATNEKLFF. CDR3 DNA sequence: TGTGCCAGCTCACCACAGGGGGTAGTAGCAACTAATGAAAAACTGTTTTTT.